Below, 4 T cell receptor beta chains from the same sample are listed, as sequenced in a study of persistence of HIV-infected CD4 T cells. This nonspecific control used anti-CD3/anti-CD28 bead stimulation of CD4+ T cells. Sorting selected CD4+ T cells upregulating both CD40 ligand and CD69. No antigen is known for these receptors. The libraries were made with immunoSEQ version 4 in survey mode. Repertoires were generated with immunoSEQ multiplex PCR, while TCRdb's copy carries only in-frame clones and drops some. This sample yields 35,000 to 40,000 clones, of which approximately 90% are seen a single time; about 1.3% belongs to the top ten. The source was CD4+ T cells sorted from PBMCs after approximately 19-hour stimulation, collected from a patient who received antiretroviral therapy. The origin of the receptors is an adult man with HIV who was CMV-seropositive.

The chain has TRBV19 and TRBJ1-5; TRBD1 is a possible D gene (5 bases). Trimming cost V 7 bases and J 5 bases, with 12 bases left between them. The CDR3 extends over 13 amino acids. CDR1 is LNHDA, CDR2 SQIVND, per germline (reference sequence). The CDR3 DNA sequence: TGTGCCAGTACTCAGGGAAGAGATCAGCCCCAGCATTTT. Its protein is CASTQGRDQPQHF.

The chain joins TRBV27 to TRBJ1-6; 7 bases are a match to TRBD1. The CDR3 consists of 12 residues. V shed 4 bases, J shed 14 bases, and the junction held 5 bases outside the gene matches. Germline V gene lookup returns CDR1 MNHEY and CDR2 SMNVEV (reference sequence). The DNA for the CDR3 is TGTGCCAGCAGTTCCCGACAGGGTTCCCTCCACTTT. It codes for CASSSRQGSLHF.

The rearrangement uses TRBV25-1 and TRBJ2-7; 7 nucleotides match TRBD1. V lost 6 bases, J lost 3 bases, and 11 bases stayed unmatched. Germline values: CDR1 MGHDK, CDR2 SYGVNS. There are 15 residues in the CDR3. Here the CDR3 reads CASRTTGEGNYEQYF. The CDR3 DNA sequence: TGTGCCAGCAGAACCACAGGGGAAGGTAACTACGAGCAGTACTTC.

The CDR3 spells CASSPNTAGVNTEAFF. CDR3 nucleotides: TGCGCCAGCAGCCCTAATACGGCAGGGGTGAACACTGAAGCTTTCTTT. The rearrangement links TRBV4-1 to TRBJ1-1; TRBD1 might be the D (6 bases). Trimming removed 4 bases at V and 0 bases at J, with 15 bases between. The CDR3 consists of 16 residues. In germline, CDR1 is MGHRA, CDR2 YSYEKL.